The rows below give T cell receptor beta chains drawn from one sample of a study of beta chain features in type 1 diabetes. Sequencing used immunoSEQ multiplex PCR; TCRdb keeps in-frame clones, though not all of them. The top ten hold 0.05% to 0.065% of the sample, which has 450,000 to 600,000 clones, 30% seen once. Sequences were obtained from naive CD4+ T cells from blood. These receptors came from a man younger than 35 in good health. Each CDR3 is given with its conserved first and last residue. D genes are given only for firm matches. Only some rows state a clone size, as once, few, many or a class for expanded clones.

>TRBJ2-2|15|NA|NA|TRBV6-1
TGTGCCAGCAGTGAAGCGCTTCCTAGTTCCGGGGAGCTGTTTTTT
CASSEALPSSGELFF
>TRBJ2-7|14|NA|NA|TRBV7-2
TGTGCCAGCAGCATAGTTCAGGGAGCCTACGAGCAGTACTTC
CASSIVQGAYEQYF
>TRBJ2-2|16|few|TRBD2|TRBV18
TGTGCCAGCTCACCAGGGCTAGCGGCGAACACCGGGGAGCTGTTTTTT
CASSPGLAANTGELFF
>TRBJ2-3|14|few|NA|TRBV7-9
TGTGCCAGCAGCTTATTCGAGGGCACAGATACGCAGTATTTT
CASSLFEGTDTQYF
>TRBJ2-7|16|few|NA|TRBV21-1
TGTGCCAGCAGGATACCCGGGACTAGCGGGAGTCGCGAGCAGTACTTC
CASRIPGTSGSREQYF
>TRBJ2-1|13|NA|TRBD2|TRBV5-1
TGCGCCAGCAGCCTCGGGACTAGCAATGAGCAGTTCTTC
CASSLGTSNEQFF
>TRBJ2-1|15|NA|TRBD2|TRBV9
TGTGCCAGCAGCGTAGGCGCTAGCGGAAGAAATGAGCAGTTCTTC
CASSVGASGRNEQFF
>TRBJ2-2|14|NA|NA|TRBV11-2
TGTGCCAGCAGCACTGTTAGCGGTCGGGCGGAGCTGTTTTTT
CASSTVSGRAELFF
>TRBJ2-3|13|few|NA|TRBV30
TGTGCCTGGAGTAGCAGGGGAACAGATACGCAGTATTTT
CAWSSRGTDTQYF
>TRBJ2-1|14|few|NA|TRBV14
TGTGCCAGCAGCCAAGCCCTAGGGGGGACTGAGCAGTTCTTC
CASSQALGGTEQFF
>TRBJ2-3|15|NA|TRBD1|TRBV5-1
TGCGCCAGCAGCAACGACAGGGGGCGCGGAGATACGCAGTATTTT
CASSNDRGRGDTQYF
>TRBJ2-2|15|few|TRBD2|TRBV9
TGTGCCAGCAGCGTACTAGCGGGGAACACCGGGGAGCTGTTTTTT
CASSVLAGNTGELFF
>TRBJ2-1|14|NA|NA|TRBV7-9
TGTGCCAGCGGCCCGGGGTTCTCCTACAATGAGCAGTTCTTC
CASGPGFSYNEQFF
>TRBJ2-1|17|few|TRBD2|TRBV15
TGTGCCACCAGCAGAAAGCGGGGGGGAAACTCCTACAATGAGCAGTTCTTC
CATSRKRGGNSYNEQFF
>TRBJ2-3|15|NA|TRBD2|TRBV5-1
TGCGCCAGCAGCTTGGTTGCGGGAGATGCAGATACGCAGTATTTT
CASSLVAGDADTQYF
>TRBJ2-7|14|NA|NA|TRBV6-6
TGTGCCAGCACCAGGGACGGCAGCTCCTACGAGCAGTACTTC
CASTRDGSSYEQYF
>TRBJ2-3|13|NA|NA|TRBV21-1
TGTGCCAGCAGCAAGAGGCACACAGATACGCAGTATTTT
CASSKRHTDTQYF
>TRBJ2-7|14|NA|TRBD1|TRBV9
TGTGCCAGCAGCGCCCGGACAGGGGGCCACGAGCAGTACTTC
CASSARTGGHEQYF
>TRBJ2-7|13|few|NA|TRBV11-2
TGTGCCAGCAGCTTAGAGCCCCGCTCAGATACCTACTTC
CASSLEPRSDTYF
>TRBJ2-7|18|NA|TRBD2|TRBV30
TGTGCCTGCCCCAGAGATGGGACTAGCGGGAACATCTACGGGGAGCAGTACTTC
CACPRDGTSGNIYGEQYF
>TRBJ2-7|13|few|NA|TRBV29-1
TGCAGCGTTCGACTAGACCTGACCTACGAGCAGTACTTC
CSVRLDLTYEQYF
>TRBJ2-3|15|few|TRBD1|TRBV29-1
TGCAGCGCCGATGACAGGGCCGTCAGCACAGATACGCAGTATTTT
CSADDRAVSTDTQYF
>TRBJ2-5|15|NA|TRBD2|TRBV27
TGTGCCAGCAGGGGCAGCGGGAGGGGTTTGGAGACCCAGTACTTC
CASRGSGRGLETQYF
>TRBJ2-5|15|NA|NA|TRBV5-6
TGTGCCAGCAGAACTACAATGACAAGTCGGGAGACCCAGTACTTC
CASRTTMTSRETQYF
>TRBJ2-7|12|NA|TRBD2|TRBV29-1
TGCAGCGTGGGACTAGCGGCCTACGAGCAGTACTTC
CSVGLAAYEQYF
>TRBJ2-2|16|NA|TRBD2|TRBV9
TGTGCCAGCAGCGTAGACGCGGGAGTGACGGCCGGGGAGCTGTTTTTT
CASSVDAGVTAGELFF
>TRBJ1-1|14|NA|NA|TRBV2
TGTGCCAGCAGCAAGACAGGCAGGAACACTGAAGCTTTCTTT
CASSKTGRNTEAFF
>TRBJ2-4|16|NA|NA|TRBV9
TGTGCCAGCAGCGTAGGTAACGTTTTGGCCAAAAACATTCAGTACTTC
CASSVGNVLAKNIQYF
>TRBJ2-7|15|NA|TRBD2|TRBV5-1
TGCGCCAGCAGCTTAGGGACTAGCGGACCGGAAGAGCAGTACTTC
CASSLGTSGPEEQYF
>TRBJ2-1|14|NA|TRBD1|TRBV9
TGTGCCAGCAGTGATAACTACAGGGGGCGAGAGCAGTTCTTC
CASSDNYRGREQFF
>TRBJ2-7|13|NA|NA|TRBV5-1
TGCGCCAGCAGCGAACCAGGCGGGTACGAGCAGTACTTC
CASSEPGGYEQYF
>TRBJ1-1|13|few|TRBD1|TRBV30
TGTGCCTCGGGACAGGGCATGAACACTGAAGCTTTCTTT
CASGQGMNTEAFF
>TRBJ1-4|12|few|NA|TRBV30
TGTGCCTGGAGTGCAGGGCGTGAAAAACTGTTTTTT
CAWSAGREKLFF
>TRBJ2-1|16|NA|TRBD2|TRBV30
TGTGCCTGGAGTGGGCTAGCGGGGGCTTCCTACAATGAGCAGTTCTTC
CAWSGLAGASYNEQFF
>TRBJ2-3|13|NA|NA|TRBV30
TGTGCCTGGAGGATACCCAGCACAGATACGCAGTATTTT
CAWRIPSTDTQYF
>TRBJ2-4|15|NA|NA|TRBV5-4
TGTGCCAGCAGCTTGGCCGGGGGCCCCAAAAACATTCAGTACTTC
CASSLAGGPKNIQYF
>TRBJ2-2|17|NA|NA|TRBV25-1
TGTGCCAGCAGTGAATGGGCAGGAGGAGCGAACACCGGGGAGCTGTTTTTT
CASSEWAGGANTGELFF
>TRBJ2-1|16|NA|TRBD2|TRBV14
TGTGCCAGCAGCCAAGATACTAGCGGCTCCTACAATGAGCAGTTCTTC
CASSQDTSGSYNEQFF
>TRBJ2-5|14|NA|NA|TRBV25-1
TGTGCCAGCATGGGTGGCACGGGGCCGAAGACCCAGTACTTC
CASMGGTGPKTQYF
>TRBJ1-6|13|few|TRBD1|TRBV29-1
TGCAGCGTTGTTACAGGGGTGAATTCACCCCTCCACTTT
CSVVTGVNSPLHF
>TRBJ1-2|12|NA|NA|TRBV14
TGTGCCAGCAGCCATTCGGAGTATGGCTACACCTTC
CASSHSEYGYTF
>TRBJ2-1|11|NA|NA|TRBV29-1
TGCAGCCGTGCGAACGGCAATGAGCAGTTCTTC
CSRANGNEQFF
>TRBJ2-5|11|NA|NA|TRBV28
TGTGCCAGCAGTTCGGGCGAGACCCAGTACTTC
CASSSGETQYF
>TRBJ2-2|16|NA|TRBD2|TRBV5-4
TGTGCCAGCAGCCGAACCGCGGGAGCTCGCACCGGGGAGCTGTTTTTT
CASSRTAGARTGELFF